Listed below are T cell receptor beta chains from one sample, sequenced in a study of cytomegalovirus exposure and HLA in healthy donors. Profiling relied on immunoSEQ multiplex PCR, and the TCRdb table lists in-frame clones only, not all of them. The data contain about 240,000 clones, 75% to 90% of them singletons. The sample consisted of PBMCs. The receptors were sampled from a woman aged 25 to 39 in good health and CMV-seropositive. Each CDR3 is given with its conserved first and last residue. Each record gives: D gene, J gene, V gene, clone size, CDR3 length, CDR3 DNA, CDR3 protein. The D gene is left open where the match is weak. A clone size is listed for some rows: how often the clone was seen (once, few, many), or a class if it is expanded.

>TRBD2|TRBJ2-1|TRBV27|-|15
TGTGCCAGCAGTGCCCTAGCGGGAGCTGGGAATGAGCAGTTCTTC
CASSALAGAGNEQFF
>-|TRBJ2-4|TRBV2|-|12
TGTGCCAGCAGTGATAACAAAAACATTCAGTACTTC
CASSDNKNIQYF
>-|TRBJ1-5|TRBV6-5|few|13
TGTGCCAGCTCAGGGAATAGCAATCAGCCCCAGCATTTT
CASSGNSNQPQHF
>-|TRBJ1-3|TRBV5-1|few|17
TGCGCCAGCAGCTTGGGTCCAGGGGTTGCCTCTGGGAACACCATATATTTT
CASSLGPGVASGNTIYF
>-|TRBJ1-5|TRBV10-3|few|15
TGTGCCATCAGTGAAGGGAGGGCGGCCCATCAGCCCCAGCATTTT
CAISEGRAAHQPQHF
>-|TRBJ1-2|TRBV27|-|15
TGTGCCAGCAGTAGCACCGGAGTTACTAACTATGGCTACACCTTC
CASSSTGVTNYGYTF
>TRBD1|TRBJ1-5|TRBV5-1|-|15
TGCGCCAGCAGCTTGGAGGGGGCTCTCAATCAGCCCCAGCATTTT
CASSLEGALNQPQHF
>TRBD2|TRBJ2-7|TRBV5-1|once|16
TGCGCCAGCAGCCCCGGACTAGCGGGAGTCGCCCTCGAGCAGTACTTC
CASSPGLAGVALEQYF
>TRBD2|TRBJ2-5|TRBV10-3|-|15
TGTGCCATCAGTATCGCTAGCGGGAGAGGAGAGACCCAGTACTTC
CAISIASGRGETQYF
>-|TRBJ1-2|TRBV7-9|-|15
TGTGCCAGCAGCTTAGACGGGGGTATCGGCTATGGCTACACCTTC
CASSLDGGIGYGYTF
>TRBD2|TRBJ2-1|TRBV5-1|-|14
TGCGCCAGCAGCTTGCGGCGGGAGGCCTATGAGCAGTTCTTC
CASSLRREAYEQFF
>-|TRBJ1-3|TRBV28|-|13
TGTGCCAGCAGCCGGGACACTGGAAACACCATATATTTT
CASSRDTGNTIYF
>TRBD2|TRBJ2-2|TRBV29-1|-|12
TGCAGCGTCGTCGGGGGGACCGGGGAGCTGTTTTTT
CSVVGGTGELFF
>TRBD1|TRBJ1-2|TRBV6-1|-|14
TGTGCCAGCAGAGATCCGGGACAGTCTTATGGCTACACCTTC
CASRDPGQSYGYTF
>-|TRBJ2-1|TRBV2|-|14
TGTGCCAGCAGTGAGGGCAGGTTTAACAATGAGCAGTTCTTC
CASSEGRFNNEQFF
>-|TRBJ1-2|TRBV6-1|-|18
TGTGCCAGCAGTGATTTTGTTGGCCAACGGGGAGGACACTATGGCTACACCTTC
CASSDFVGQRGGHYGYTF
>TRBD1|TRBJ2-3|TRBV10-1|-|16
TGCGCCAGCAGTTTAAGAACCCAGGACAGGGATCGAACGCAGTATTTT
CASSLRTQDRDRTQYF
>TRBD2|TRBJ2-7|TRBV30|-|12
TGTGCCTGGGAAGCGGGGCAGAAGGAGCAGTACTTC
CAWEAGQKEQYF
>TRBD1|TRBJ2-7|TRBV6-6|-|13
TGTGCCAGCGGTTACTCGACAGGGGGCGAGCAGTACTTC
CASGYSTGGEQYF
>TRBD1|TRBJ1-5|TRBV7-2|-|17
TGTGCCAGCAGCCCACGAGGGGGCTTGAGTGACAATCAGCCCCAGCATTTT
CASSPRGGLSDNQPQHF
>TRBD2|TRBJ2-7|TRBV28|-|15
TGTGCCAGCAGTCCCCGGTCTAGCGGATCCTACGAGCAGTACTTC
CASSPRSSGSYEQYF
>TRBD2|TRBJ2-3|TRBV2|-|14
TGTGCCAGCAGAATGGCGGGGGGGCTAGATACGCAGTATTTT
CASRMAGGLDTQYF
>-|TRBJ2-1|TRBV27|-|11
TGTGCCAGCAGTCCTATAAATGAGCAGTTCTTC
CASSPINEQFF
>-|TRBJ1-1|TRBV29-1|-|13
TGCAGCGTTGAAACAGGCAGCAACACTGAAGCTTTCTTT
CSVETGSNTEAFF
>-|TRBJ2-1|TRBV19|-|21
TGTGCCAGTAGTATAGTCGTGGAGGGCCTAGGCGGTCTGGGCTCCTACAATGAGCAGTTCTTC
CASSIVVEGLGGLGSYNEQFF
>TRBD1|TRBJ2-7|TRBV28|-|18
TGTGCCAGCAGTTTGGTCCCATATGGACAGGGCCCTTCCTACGAGCAGTACTTC
CASSLVPYGQGPSYEQYF
>-|TRBJ2-7|TRBV6-5|-|14
TGTGCCAGCAGAAAGGACGGGGGATTCCTCGAGCAGTACTTC
CASRKDGGFLEQYF
>-|TRBJ1-3|TRBV6-6|-|14
TGTGCCAGCAGTTACTCGGAACAGGTTGACACCATATATTTT
CASSYSEQVDTIYF
>-|TRBJ1-2|TRBV5-6|-|17
TGTGCCAGCAGCTTACCCGTTACGACAGCCACTAACTATGGCTACACCTTC
CASSLPVTTATNYGYTF
>TRBD1|TRBJ2-7|TRBV6-1|-|15
TGTGCCAGCAGTGAACCGGGACAGGGGGGCAAGGAGCAGTACTTC
CASSEPGQGGKEQYF
>TRBD2|TRBJ2-7|TRBV5-1|-|15
TGCGCCAGCAGCTTGCTGACTGCGGGAGTGGACGAGCAGTACTTC
CASSLLTAGVDEQYF
>TRBD2|TRBJ2-7|TRBV6-5|-|16
TGTGCCAGCAGTTTCGGACGCCCGGGACTAGGCTACGAGCAGTACTTC
CASSFGRPGLGYEQYF
>-|TRBJ2-3|TRBV5-6|-|15
TGTGCCAGCAGCTTGGAGGCTAGCGGCACAGATACGCAGTATTTT
CASSLEASGTDTQYF
>TRBD2|TRBJ2-3|TRBV13|-|19
TGTGCCAGCAGCTTATTAACTACGACTAGCGGAGGGGGGACAGATACGCAGTATTTT
CASSLLTTTSGGGTDTQYF
>-|TRBJ2-2|TRBV19|once|14
TGTGCCAGTAGTGACAGGACGAACACCGGGGAGCTGTTTTTT
CASSDRTNTGELFF
>-|TRBJ2-5|TRBV27|-|18
TGTGCCAGCAGTTTTCGGCCGGGGGACCGGGGTGTGGGAGAGACCCAGTACTTC
CASSFRPGDRGVGETQYF
>-|TRBJ1-1|TRBV7-9|few|13
TGTGCCAGCTCCTCTGGGGGCGACACTGAAGCTTTCTTT
CASSSGGDTEAFF
>TRBD1|TRBJ2-7|TRBV5-4|-|15
TGTGCCAGCAGCCAACGGGACAGGGGCAGCTACGAGCAGTACTTC
CASSQRDRGSYEQYF
>TRBD1|TRBJ2-1|TRBV5-1|-|15
TGCGCCAGCAGCTTGGCCATGACAGGGTACAATGAGCAGTTCTTC
CASSLAMTGYNEQFF
>-|TRBJ1-5|TRBV19|-|14
TGTGCCAGTACGTGGCCGTATAGCAATCAGCCCCAGCATTTT
CASTWPYSNQPQHF
>TRBD1|TRBJ2-5|TRBV28|once|16
TGTGCCAGCAGGCTAATCCGGGACAGGGTGAATGAGACCCAGTACTTC
CASRLIRDRVNETQYF
>TRBD2|TRBJ2-1|TRBV18|-|16
TGTGCCAGCTCACGGACTAGCGGGAGCTCCTACAATGAGCAGTTCTTC
CASSRTSGSSYNEQFF
>TRBD1|TRBJ2-7|TRBV19|few|14
TGTGCCAGTAGGGGACAGGGGCCTCCCTACGAGCAGTACTTC
CASRGQGPPYEQYF
>-|TRBJ2-7|TRBV21-1|-|15
TGTGCCAGCAGCAAAGCAAGAGACAGGGAATACGAGCAGTACTTC
CASSKARDREYEQYF
>TRBD2|TRBJ2-5|TRBV5-1|-|14
TGCGCCAGCAAAGGAACTAGCGGGATAGAGACCCAGTACTTC
CASKGTSGIETQYF
>TRBD2|TRBJ2-1|TRBV11-3|-|15
TGTGCCAGCAGCTTAGTACAGCGGGAGTACAATGAGCAGTTCTTC
CASSLVQREYNEQFF
>TRBD1|TRBJ2-7|TRBV6-5|-|16
TGTGCCAGCAGTTACGACTCACAGGGGGCCCCCTACGAGCAGTACTTC
CASSYDSQGAPYEQYF
>TRBD1|TRBJ2-7|TRBV29-1|-|11
TGCAGCGGTGGACAGGACTACGAGCAGTACTTC
CSGGQDYEQYF
>TRBD1|TRBJ2-7|TRBV10-3|-|15
TGTGCCATCAGTGAGCCTGACAGGGGGCGAGGCGAGCAGTACTTC
CAISEPDRGRGEQYF
>TRBD1|TRBJ2-2|TRBV27|-|17
TGTGCCAGCAGTTTATCAGGAGTCAGGGGGTTCACCGGGGAGCTGTTTTTT
CASSLSGVRGFTGELFF
>TRBD1|TRBJ1-1|TRBV10-3|-|15
TGTGCCATCAGTCCTGGGACAGGGAGTAGCGCTGAAGCTTTCTTT
CAISPGTGSSAEAFF
>TRBD2|TRBJ2-1|TRBV9|-|18
TGTGCCAGCAGCTCACTAGCGGGAGGGCTTTTCTCCTACAATGAGCAGTTCTTC
CASSSLAGGLFSYNEQFF
>TRBD1|TRBJ2-7|TRBV27|-|14
TGTGCCAGCAGTTTGGGGACAGGGGTCTACGAGCAGTACTTC
CASSLGTGVYEQYF
>TRBD1|TRBJ2-7|TRBV19|-|13
TGTGCCAGTAGTCCGGGACAGTCCTACGAGCAGTACTTC
CASSPGQSYEQYF